This T cell receptor (beta chain) was identified in a study of shared clonotypes between healthy human individuals. About the study: Donor composition was two women and a few men, aged 18 to 49. Study-wide results and caveats: When compared with the clonotypes that were shared by all four sorted-subset donors, the non-shared clonotypes turned out to have lower generation probabilities. In a handful of donors, approximately 5% of naive CD4 clonotypes appeared in common.

Concerning this clone: What it binds is unknown. This sample also contains other DNA sequences that code for the same CDR3.

There are 13 residues in the CDR3. The germline V and J ends were trimmed by 4 bases and 4 bases, with 8 bases remaining between them. CDR1 and CDR2 (germline): ENHRY, SYGVKD. The authors split each subset's genomic DNA evenly across several immunoSEQ plates. The table came from immunoSEQ multiplex PCR; TCRdb's copy has only in-frame clones and leaves some out. This table holds about 2 million clones, roughly 94% found once. Material: naive CD4+ T cells sorted from blood. Subset noted: CD45RA+ positively selected. This sequence was found in a man younger than 30 in good health. V usage is TRBV10-3 and J usage is TRBJ1-5; D unclear. The CDR3: CAISGTDNQPQHF. DNA of the CDR3: TGTGCCATCAGTGGGACGGATAATCAGCCCCAGCATTTT.